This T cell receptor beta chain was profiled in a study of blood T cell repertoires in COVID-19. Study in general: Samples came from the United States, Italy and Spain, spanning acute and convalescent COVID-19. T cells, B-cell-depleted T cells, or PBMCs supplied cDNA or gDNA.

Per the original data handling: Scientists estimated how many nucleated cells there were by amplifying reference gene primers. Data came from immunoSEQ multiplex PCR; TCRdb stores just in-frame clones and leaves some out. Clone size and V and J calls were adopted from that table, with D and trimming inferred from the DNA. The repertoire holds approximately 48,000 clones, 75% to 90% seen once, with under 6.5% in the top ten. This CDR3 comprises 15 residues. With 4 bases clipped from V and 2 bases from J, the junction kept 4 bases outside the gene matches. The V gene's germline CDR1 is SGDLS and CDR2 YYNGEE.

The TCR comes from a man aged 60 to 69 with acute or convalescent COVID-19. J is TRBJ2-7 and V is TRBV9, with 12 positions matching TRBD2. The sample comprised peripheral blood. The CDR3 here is CASSPTSGRTYEQYF. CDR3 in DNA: TGTGCCAGCAGCCCCACTAGCGGGAGGACCTACGAGCAGTACTTC. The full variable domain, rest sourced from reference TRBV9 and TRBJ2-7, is DSGVTQTPKHLITATGQRVTLRCSPRSGDLSVYWYQQSLDQGLQFLIQYYNGEERAKGNILERFSAQQFPDLHSELNLSSLELGDSALYFCASSPTSGRTYEQYFGPGTRLTVT.